Listed below are T cell receptor beta chains from one sample, sequenced in a study of blood T cell repertoires in COVID-19. Using immunoSEQ multiplex PCR, the repertoire was profiled, and TCRdb retains in-frame clones only, with some absent. Here the sample spans over 140,000 clones, 75% to 80% being singletons. The sample was PBMCs or T cells enriched from blood (not recorded which). Receptor source: a woman in her forties or fifties who had recovered from COVID-19. CDR3s include the opening cysteine and the closing phenylalanine or tryptophan. Each record gives: D gene, clone size, J gene, V gene, CDR3 DNA, CDR3 protein. D genes are given only for firm matches. The size entry is marked missing in some rows and otherwise reads once, few, many or a size class.

TRBD2 | NA | TRBJ2-2 | TRBV30 | TGTGCCGCGGGGAGGGGTAGCGGGGAGCTGTTTTTT | CAAGRGSGELFF
TRBD2 | NA | TRBJ2-3 | TRBV30 | TGTGCCTGGAGTGGACTAGCGGGAATTACAGATACGCAGTATTTT | CAWSGLAGITDTQYF
TRBD1 | NA | TRBJ1-1 | TRBV2 | TGTGCCAGCGCTTGGGACAGGGGGAACACTGAAGCTTTCTTT | CASAWDRGNTEAFF
NA | NA | TRBJ2-3 | TRBV12-5 | TGTGCTAGTGGTCCCCATCACACAGATACGCAGTATTTT | CASGPHHTDTQYF
TRBD1 | NA | TRBJ1-5 | TRBV2 | TGTGCCAGCAGTCAAGTTTCGACAGGGCAGGGTCAGCCCCAGCATTTT | CASSQVSTGQGQPQHF
NA | NA | TRBJ1-2 | TRBV9 | TGTGCCAGCAGCGTAGCTGGGGCAGGGCGCTTGACAGGTGGCTACACCTTC | CASSVAGAGRLTGGYTF
TRBD1 | NA | TRBJ1-3 | TRBV9 | TGTGCCAGCAGCGTTACAGGGGGCGTTGGAAACACCATATATTTT | CASSVTGGVGNTIYF
NA | NA | TRBJ1-5 | TRBV2 | TGTGCCAGCGGACAAAAACGGGGGGCCTCTAGCAATCAGCCCCAGCATTTT | CASGQKRGASSNQPQHF
TRBD1 | NA | TRBJ2-7 | TRBV2 | TGTGCCAGCAGTACCCCGACAGGGGACGAGCAGTACTTC | CASSTPTGDEQYF
TRBD1 | NA | TRBJ1-2 | TRBV4-1 | TGCGCCAGCAGCCTCACGGGACAGGTGTTGCTGGGATATGGCTACACCTTC | CASSLTGQVLLGYGYTF
NA | many | TRBJ1-2 | TRBV3-1/TRBV3-2 | TGTGCCAGCAGCCAAGATCTTGACTATGGCTACACCTTC | CASSQDLDYGYTF
NA | NA | TRBJ1-3 | TRBV9 | TGTGCCAGCAGCATACAGGGCTCTGGAAACACCATATATTTT | CASSIQGSGNTIYF
TRBD2 | NA | TRBJ2-3 | TRBV4-1 | TGCGCCAGCAGCCCCACGCTGCTAGCGGGGGACTTAATTGCACATGATACGCAGTATTTT | CASSPTLLAGDLIAHDTQYF
TRBD1 | few | TRBJ2-7 | TRBV14 | TGTGCCAGCAGCCAAGATGAGACAGGGGATCTCTACGAGCAGTACTTC | CASSQDETGDLYEQYF
NA | NA | TRBJ1-2 | TRBV5-8 | TGTGCCAGCAGCTTGTGGGCTAAACCCCTTAACTATGGCTACACCTTC | CASSLWAKPLNYGYTF
NA | NA | TRBJ1-6 | TRBV12-3/TRBV12-4 | TGTGCCAGCAGTCGGACAGTTAATTCACCCCTCCACTTT | CASSRTVNSPLHF
TRBD2 | NA | TRBJ2-3 | TRBV25-1 | TGTGCCAGCGGGACTAGCGGAGGAACGCAGTATTTT | CASGTSGGTQYF
NA | NA | TRBJ2-1 | TRBV27 | TGTGCCAGCAGTTTCGGGAAAGGGGAGCAGTTCTTC | CASSFGKGEQFF
TRBD1 | NA | TRBJ1-6 | TRBV5-4 | TGTGCCAGCAGCTCTACCGCGGGCAGGGGGAGATCACCCCTCCACTTT | CASSSTAGRGRSPLHF
NA | many | TRBJ1-5 | TRBV2 | TGTGCCAGCAGTGGCGGGTCCTGGGATTGGCGCAATCAGCCCCAGCATTTT | CASSGGSWDWRNQPQHF